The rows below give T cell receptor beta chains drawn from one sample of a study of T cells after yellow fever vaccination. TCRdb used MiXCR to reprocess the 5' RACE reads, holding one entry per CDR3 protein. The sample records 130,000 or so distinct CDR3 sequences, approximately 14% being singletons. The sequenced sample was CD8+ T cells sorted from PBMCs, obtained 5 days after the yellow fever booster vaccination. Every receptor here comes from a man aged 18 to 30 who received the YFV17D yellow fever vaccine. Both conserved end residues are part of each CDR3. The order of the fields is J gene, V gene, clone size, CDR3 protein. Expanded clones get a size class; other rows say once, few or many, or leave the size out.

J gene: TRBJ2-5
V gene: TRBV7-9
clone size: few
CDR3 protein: CASSPGVARWETQYF

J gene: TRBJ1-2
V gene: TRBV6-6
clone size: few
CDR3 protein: CASSYTQGNYGYTF

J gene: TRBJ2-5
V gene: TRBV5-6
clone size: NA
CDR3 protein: CASSLGLAWEETQYF

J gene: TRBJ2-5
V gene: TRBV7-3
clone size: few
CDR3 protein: CASSLSIGRGAQETQYF

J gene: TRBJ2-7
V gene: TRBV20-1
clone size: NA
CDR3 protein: CSARYSGGPYEQYF

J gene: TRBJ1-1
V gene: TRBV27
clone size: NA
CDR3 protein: CASRPGRLHTEAFF

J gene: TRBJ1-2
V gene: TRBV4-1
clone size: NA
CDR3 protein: CASTAGPLANYGYTF

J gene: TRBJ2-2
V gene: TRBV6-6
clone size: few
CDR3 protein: CASSYFGQGENTGELFF

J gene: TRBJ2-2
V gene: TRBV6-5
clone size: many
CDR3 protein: CASSYQGGLAPVGELFF

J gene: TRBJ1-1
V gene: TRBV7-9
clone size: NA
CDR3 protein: CASTGLTNTEAFF

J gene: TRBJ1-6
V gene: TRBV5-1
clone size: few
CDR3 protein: CASSQGGTGISPLHF

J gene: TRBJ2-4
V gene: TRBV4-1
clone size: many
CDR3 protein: CASSQDIGAKNIQYF

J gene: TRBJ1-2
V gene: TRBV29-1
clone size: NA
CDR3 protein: CSVVLQGYGYTF

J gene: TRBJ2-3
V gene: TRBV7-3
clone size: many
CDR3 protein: CASSLNSGGPWDTQYF

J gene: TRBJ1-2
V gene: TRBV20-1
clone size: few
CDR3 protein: CSARERSYMGDGYTF

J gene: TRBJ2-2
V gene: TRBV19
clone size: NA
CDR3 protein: CASMEQTTGELFF

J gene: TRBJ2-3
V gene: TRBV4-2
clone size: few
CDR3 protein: CASSQGWADFSTDTQYF

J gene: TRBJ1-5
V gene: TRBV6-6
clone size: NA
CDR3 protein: CASSRHRDRAEYSNQPQHF

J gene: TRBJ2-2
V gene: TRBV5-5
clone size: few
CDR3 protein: CASSLVGGSGELFF

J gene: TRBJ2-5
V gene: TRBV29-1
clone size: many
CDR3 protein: CSTKTGLQETQYF

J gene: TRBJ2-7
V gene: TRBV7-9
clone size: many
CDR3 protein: CASSPPSGAEQYF

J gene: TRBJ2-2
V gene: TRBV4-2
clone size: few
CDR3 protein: CASSQIGLAGGNTGELFF

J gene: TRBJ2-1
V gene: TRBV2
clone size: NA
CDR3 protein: CASTPVGGQYNEQFF

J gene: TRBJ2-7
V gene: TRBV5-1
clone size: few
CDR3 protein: CASSLWQGDNEQYF

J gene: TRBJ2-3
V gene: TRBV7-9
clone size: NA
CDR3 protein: CASSQDSTHSTDTQYF

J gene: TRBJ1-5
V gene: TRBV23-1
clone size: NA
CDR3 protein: CASSQSGCGDNSNQPQHF

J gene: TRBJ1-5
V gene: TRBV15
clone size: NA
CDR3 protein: CATSRDRQVGNQPQHF

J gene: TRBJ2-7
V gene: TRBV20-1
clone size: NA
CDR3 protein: CSARDVRGGLYEQYF